These 27 T cell receptor beta chains came from one sample sequenced in a study of blood T cell repertoires in COVID-19. The data were produced by immunoSEQ multiplex PCR, yet TCRdb's version contains in-frame clones alone and is incomplete. The data contain approximately 230,000 clones, about 90% of them singletons. Sequencing was carried out using PBMCs or T cells enriched from blood (not recorded which). The receptors stem from a woman in her forties or fifties with acute COVID-19.

The rearrangement links TRBV11-2 to TRBJ2-2; 7 nucleotides agree with TRBD1. Germline lookup yields CDR1 SGHAT and CDR2 FQNNGV. Trimming cost V 5 bases and J 4 bases; bases outside gene matches: 16. The CDR3 contains 18 residues. The CDR3 protein is CASSVGQLPLRGTGELFF. The CDR3 DNA sequence: TGTGCCAGCAGCGTGGGACAGCTACCACTCAGGGGCACCGGGGAGCTGTTTTTT.

The chain carries TRBV29-1 and TRBJ1-3; 7 nucleotides line up with TRBD1. CDR1 and CDR2 from the germline V gene are SQVTM and ANQGSEA. The V gene end was trimmed by 7 bases and the J gene end by 8 bases; junction bases not matched to a gene: 8. This CDR3 comprises 12 residues. The CDR3 spells CSGQSGGDTIYF. The CDR3, as DNA: TGCAGCGGTCAATCAGGGGGAGACACCATATATTTT.

The chain joins TRBV28 to TRBJ1-3; D not resolved. Germline loops: CDR1 MDHEN, CDR2 SYDVKM. V gave up 3 bases and J gave up 2 bases, with 8 bases separating them. The length of the CDR3 is 14 residues. Here the CDR3 reads CASSFGWTGNTIYF. DNA of the CDR3: TGTGCCAGCAGTTTCGGGTGGACTGGAAACACCATATATTTT.

The chain recombines TRBV6-1 with TRBJ1-6; possible D gene TRBD1, 6 bases. Per germline, CDR1 MNHNS and CDR2 SASEGT. Trimming stripped 4 bases from V and 7 bases from J, with 17 bases between. The CDR3 covers 16 residues. The CDR3 coding sequence is TGTGCCAGCAGTGGGGGGCTCAGGGAACGGAATTCACCCCTCCACTTT. It codes for CASSGGLRERNSPLHF.

On this clone itself: Since the CDR3 does not end with the conserved phenylalanine or tryptophan, this likely comes from a read error. The chain carries TRBV6-5 and TRBJ1-2; possibly TRBD1 for D (6 bases). CDR1 is MNHEY, CDR2 SVGAGI, per germline. The CDR3 extends over 14 amino acids. V lost 2 bases, J lost 6 bases, and 13 bases lay in between. The CDR3 sequence is CASSYGQGTNGYTC. Written as DNA, the CDR3 is TGTGCCAGCAGTTACGGGCAGGGGACCAATGGCTACACCTGC.

This chain connects TRBV4-3 to TRBJ2-7, with 8 bases matching TRBD1. There are 14 residues in the CDR3. Germline loops: CDR1 LGHNA, CDR2 YSLEER. J gave up 3 bases and V 4 bases, and 5 bases lay outside the gene matches. CDR3 bases: TGCGCCAGCAGCCCCGGGACAGGAGACTACGAGCAGTACTTC. It translates to CASSPGTGDYEQYF.

V is TRBV28 and J is TRBJ2-7; 7 positions agree with TRBD1. Germline V gives CDR1 MDHEN, CDR2 SYDVKM. With V trimmed by 3 bases and J by 1 base, 12 bases remained unmatched. The CDR3 loop spans 17 amino acids. Here the CDR3 DNA reads TGTGCCAGCAGTTTTCCCCGAGGACAGGTAAAGTCCTACGAGCAGTACTTC. Protein: CASSFPRGQVKSYEQYF.

The chain recombines TRBV28 with TRBJ1-3, with no clear D. This CDR3 is 13 amino acids long. Between the trimmed V and J ends, which lost 4 bases and 4 bases, there was a span of 8 bases. Germline V gene sequence: CDR1 MDHEN, CDR2 SYDVKM. The CDR3 is CASSSLGGNTIYF. The CDR3 DNA reads as TGTGCCAGCAGTTCACTCGGGGGAAACACCATATATTTT. Based on the CDR3 plus reference TRBV28 and TRBJ1-3, the full variable domain is DVKVTQSSRYLVKRTGEKVFLECVQDMDHENMFWYRQDPGLGLRLIYFSYDVKMKEKGDIPEGYSVSREKKERFSLILESASTNQTSMYLCASSSLGGNTIYFGEGSWLTVV.

This clone was seen a single time. The rearrangement links TRBV29-1 to TRBJ1-1, with D possibly matching TRBD1 (6 bases). CDR1 is SQVTM and CDR2 is ANQGSEA in the germline V gene. Trimming cost V 5 bases and J 3 bases, with 22 bases left between them. This CDR3 region has 16 residues. The CDR3: CSVMSGASRTYTEAFF. CDR3 nucleotide sequence: TGCAGCGTTATGTCAGGGGCCTCTAGGACGTACACTGAAGCTTTCTTT.

The J gene is TRBJ2-7, the V gene TRBV28, with D perhaps TRBD1 (5 bases). This CDR3 is 13 amino acids long. In germline, CDR1 is MDHEN, CDR2 SYDVKM. The germline V and J ends were trimmed by 5 bases and 3 bases, with 11 bases remaining between them. CDR3 DNA sequence: TGTGCCAGCAGTCCACCCAGGGTCTACGAGCAGTACTTC. Translated, it gives CASSPPRVYEQYF.

The chain combines TRBV28 with TRBJ2-7; 9 nucleotides line up with TRBD1. The CDR3 has 15 amino acids. V was pared by 4 bases and J by 1 base, with 5 bases of the junction left unmatched. Germline V gene data show CDR1 as MDHEN and CDR2 as SYDVKM. CDR3 sequence reads: CASSSPGTGSYEQYF. The CDR3 nucleotides read TGTGCCAGCAGTTCCCCCGGGACAGGGTCCTACGAGCAGTACTTC.

The V and J genes are TRBV5-5 and TRBJ2-5, with 8 bases that match TRBD1. The V segment lost 0 bases and the J segment 2 bases; nucleotides outside the gene matches: 12. The CDR3 is 18 residues long. Germline-derived CDR1 and CDR2 are SGHKS and YYEKEE (reference sequence). The CDR3 sequence: CASSLVPGQGQAQETQYF. DNA of the CDR3: TGTGCCAGCAGCTTGGTTCCCGGACAGGGTCAGGCACAAGAGACCCAGTACTTC.

The rearrangement links TRBV7-3 to TRBJ2-3; TRBD2 might be the D (6 bases). The CDR3 consists of 16 residues. Per germline, CDR1 SGHTA and CDR2 FQGTGA. Trimming stripped 5 bases from V and 0 bases from J, with 15 bases between. The DNA of the CDR3 is TGTGCCAGCAGCAGTTATAGCGGATTAAGCACAGATACGCAGTATTTT. As protein: CASSSYSGLSTDTQYF.

This chain links TRBV7-2 with TRBJ1-5; no clear D. Trimming stripped 5 bases from V and 0 bases from J, with 11 bases between. CDR1 is SGHTA, CDR2 FQGNSA, per germline. CDR3 length: 15 amino acids. DNA of the CDR3: TGTGCCAGCAGCGTCTATTCCTATAGCAATCAGCCCCAGCATTTT. Its translation is CASSVYSYSNQPQHF.

This chain uses TRBV5-1 with TRBJ2-4; maybe TRBD2 (5 bases). This CDR3 is built from 17 residues. Per the germline V gene, CDR1 is SGHRS and CDR2 is YFSETQ. The V and J ends lost 2 bases and 0 bases respectively, with 15 bases between them. The CDR3 DNA sequence: TGCGCCAGCAGCTTCCGCACTAGTCTATTAGCCAAAAACATTCAGTACTTC. Its translation is CASSFRTSLLAKNIQYF.

CDR3 bases: TGTGCCAGCAGTCGGACAGGGAAGGATACGCAGTATTTT. It yields the protein CASSRTGKDTQYF. The chain joins TRBV6-5 to TRBJ2-3, with 8 nucleotides matching TRBD1. Germline V gene data show CDR1 as MNHEY and CDR2 as SVGAGI. V shed 5 bases, J shed 6 bases, and the junction held 4 bases outside the gene matches. The CDR3 runs 13 residues.

The V gene is TRBV27, the J gene TRBJ1-2, with 12 bases fitting TRBD1. Looked up from germline, CDR1 is MNHEY and CDR2 is SMNVEV (reference sequence). The CDR3 covers 18 residues. After removal of 2 bases from V and 1 base from J, the junction contained 8 bases not matched to a gene. CDR3 region: CASSLLGTGGGINYGYTF. The CDR3 nucleotides read TGTGCCAGCAGTTTACTTGGGACAGGGGGCGGAATTAACTATGGCTACACCTTC.

The V and J genes are TRBV9 and TRBJ1-6; TRBD1 matches at 7 bases. With V trimmed by 3 bases and J by 3 bases, 9 bases remained unmatched. Germline V gives CDR1 SGDLS, CDR2 YYNGEE. The CDR3 contains 17 residues. In nucleotides, the CDR3 is TGTGCCAGCAGCGCCCTAGCCGGACAGGACTATAATTCACCCCTCCACTTT. Encoded protein: CASSALAGQDYNSPLHF.

DNA for the CDR3: TGTGCCAGTAGTATCTCGAGTCGGGATCAGTTCTTC. It encodes CASSISSRDQFF. The chain couples TRBV19 to TRBJ2-1, with D possibly being TRBD2 (5 bases). This CDR3 spans 12 amino acids. Germline assignment: CDR1 LNHDA and CDR2 SQIVND (reference sequence). The V and J ends lost 3 bases and 13 bases respectively, with 13 bases between them. The full variable domain, in which reference TRBV19 and TRBJ2-1 provide the parts outside the CDR3, is DGGITQSPKYLFRKEGQNVTLSCEQNLNHDAMYWYRQDPGQGLRLIYYSQIVNDFQKGDIAEGYSVSREKKESFPLTVTSAQKNPTAFYLCASSISSRDQFFGPGTRLTVL.

The CDR3 loop reads CATRGGYNQPQHF. CDR3 DNA sequence: TGTGCTACTAGAGGGGGATACAATCAGCCCCAGCATTTT. V usage is TRBV28 and J usage is TRBJ1-5; maybe TRBD1 (6 bases). The CDR3 has 13 amino acids. Germline CDR1 is MDHEN and CDR2 is SYDVKM.

CDR3 protein: CASSTGQLTTNEKLFF. The DNA of the CDR3 is TGCGCCAGCAGCACGGGACAGTTGACAACTAATGAAAAACTGTTTTTT. The chain recombines TRBV5-1 with TRBJ1-4; 7 bases map to TRBD1. From germline, CDR1 is SGHRS and CDR2 YFSETQ. V lost 4 bases, J lost 0 bases, and 6 bases stayed unmatched. The CDR3 is 16 residues long.

The rearrangement joins TRBV7-3 to TRBJ2-1; tentative D call: TRBD2 (6 bases). Germline CDR1 is SGHTA and CDR2 is FQGTGA. Trimming shortened V by 4 bases and J by 7 bases, and 23 bases separated the two germline ends. The CDR3 loop spans 17 amino acids. CDR3 nucleotide sequence: TGTGCCAGCAGCTCCCAACCGGGTAGCGGACTACAAAATGAGCAGTTCTTC. Its translation: CASSSQPGSGLQNEQFF.

Here the CDR3 reads CASSLGQGVSNQPQHF. For the CDR3, the DNA is TGTGCCAGCAGTTTAGGACAGGGAGTAAGCAATCAGCCCCAGCATTTT. The rearrangement uses TRBV5-8 and TRBJ1-5; 8 bases are shared with TRBD1. CDR1 is SGHTS, CDR2 YDEGEE, per germline. The CDR3 totals 16 residues. V was clipped by 5 bases and J by 1 base; unmatched bases: 8.

This rearrangement joins TRBV5-4 to TRBJ2-3; the D gene is possibly TRBD2 (5 bases). The germline CDR1 and CDR2 sequences are SGHNT and YYREEE (reference sequence). The ends were cut back, 7 bases at V and 1 base at J, with 10 bases in the middle. The CDR3 is made up of 13 amino acids. The DNA of the CDR3 is TGTGCCAGCGTTGTGCGGGGCACAGATACGCAGTATTTT. Translating it yields CASVVRGTDTQYF.

The chain couples TRBV18 to TRBJ2-7; tentative D call: TRBD2 (6 bases). Germline lookup yields CDR1 KGHSH and CDR2 LQKENI. Trimming pared 4 bases from V and 4 bases from J, leaving 17 bases between. This CDR3 region has 15 residues. CDR3 in DNA: TGTGCCAGCTCACTGACGAGTTCCGGGAGTTACGAGCAGTACTTC. This sequence encodes CASSLTSSGSYEQYF.

In this sample, this clone turned up a few times. This chain joins TRBV29-1 and TRBJ2-7, with 12 bases matching TRBD1. CDR3 length: 15 amino acids. Germline V CDR1 and CDR2: SQVTM, ANQGSEA. J gave up 5 bases and V 7 bases, and 12 bases lay outside the gene matches. The CDR3 sequence: CSGSRGTGGAHEQYF. The CDR3 DNA sequence: TGCAGCGGCAGCCGCGGGACAGGGGGCGCCCACGAGCAGTACTTC.

This chain's CDR3 is CASITGGVSNQPQHF. CDR3 in DNA: TGTGCCAGCATCACCGGAGGGGTTAGCAATCAGCCCCAGCATTTT. The rearrangement uses TRBV28 and TRBJ1-5, with D maybe TRBD1 (5 bases). Per germline, CDR1 MDHEN and CDR2 SYDVKM. Trimming stripped 7 bases from V and 0 bases from J, with 13 bases between. CDR3 length equals 15 residues.